This entry features one T cell receptor beta chain sequence. Trimming removed 1 base from V and 13 bases from J; junction bases left unmatched: 0. The CDR3 length is 12 residues. Germline CDR1 reads SEHNR; CDR2 reads FQNEAQ (reference sequence). The data are from a study of T cell changes during pregnancy in multiple sclerosis. Libraries were prepared by immunoSEQ multiplex PCR; TCRdb keeps only in-frame clonotypes and omits some of them. The sample has tens of thousands of clones, about nine tenths seen once. The sequencing here drew on CD8+ T cells from peripheral blood mononuclear cells, taken in the first trimester of pregnancy. The V call is TRBV7-9, the J call TRBJ1-4, with 10 bases that match TRBD1. The TCR originated in a female donor in good health, enrolled as a control in a pregnancy study. The CDR3 region has the DNA TGTGCCAGCAGCTTAGGGGACAGGGGACTGTTTTTT. This codes for CASSLGDRGLFF.